This passage covers 22 T cell receptor beta chains from one sample sequenced in a study of control samples from healthy donors and cancer patients. Profiled with immunoSEQ multiplex PCR; TCRdb holds only in-frame clones, not every one. Here the sample spans about 130,000 clones, approximately 92% being singletons. Sequences were obtained from PBMCs. The source is a man older than 75 with head and neck cancer.

This clone has a single count. The chain recombines TRBV19 with TRBJ2-1, with 8 bases fitting TRBD1. Germline V gives CDR1 LNHDA, CDR2 SQIVND (reference sequence). The CDR3 spans 15 residues. Trimming cost V 7 bases and J 2 bases; bases outside gene matches: 7. DNA of the CDR3: TGTGCCAGTAATTCGAGGACAGGGACCTACAATGAGCAGTTCTTC. Translation gives CASNSRTGTYNEQFF.

The V and J genes are TRBV20-1 and TRBJ2-1, with TRBD2 matching over 8 bases. This CDR3 is built from 16 residues. The germline V gene encodes CDR1 DFQATT and CDR2 SNEGSKA (reference sequence). CDR3 protein: CRASSSGVSSYNEQFF. The CDR3 bases are TGCAGAGCGAGTAGTAGCGGGGTGAGCTCCTACAATGAGCAGTTCTTC.

This chain uses TRBV6-2 or TRBV6-3 with TRBJ1-1, with no clear D. Trimming took 4 bases from V and 1 from J, leaving 13 bases between them. CDR3 size: 15 residues. Germline values: CDR1 MNHEY, CDR2 SVGEGT. The CDR3 region is CASSSLVVSNTEAFF. The CDR3 DNA sequence: TGTGCCAGCAGTTCCCTGGTGGTATCGAACACTGAAGCTTTCTTT.

CDR3 coding DNA: TGTGCCTGGAGCCGGTGGGAGGGGAATGAAAAACTGTTTTTT. It yields the protein CAWSRWEGNEKLFF. The chain combines TRBV30 with TRBJ1-4; D is perhaps TRBD1 (5 bases). V lost 3 bases, J lost 5 bases, and 13 bases lay in between. The CDR3 length is 14 residues. CDR1 is GTSNPN and CDR2 is SVGIG in the germline V gene (reference sequence).

The chain recombines TRBV27 with TRBJ1-4; 8 bases agree with TRBD1. CDR3 length equals 17 residues. The J segment lost 4 bases and the V segment lost 5 bases, leaving 12 bases of the junction unmatched. Germline V gene lookup returns CDR1 MNHEY and CDR2 SMNVEV (reference sequence). CDR3 residues: CASSPLGPTGGNEKLFF. The CDR3 nucleotides read TGTGCCAGCAGTCCGTTGGGGCCCACAGGGGGTAATGAAAAACTGTTTTTT.

This clone was observed a few times. J is TRBJ1-2 and V is TRBV13; D is unclear. This CDR3 is built from 13 residues. V dropped 5 bases and J dropped 8 bases, with 15 bases sitting between them. Germline-derived CDR1 and CDR2 are PRHDT and FYEKMQ (reference sequence). DNA of the CDR3: TGTGCCAGCAGCCTCGTCCGGGGAGAAGGCTACACCTTC. Amino acids: CASSLVRGEGYTF.

CDR3 coding DNA: TGTGCCAGCTCTCAGGGCCAAGAGACCCAGTACTTC. This encodes CASSQGQETQYF. V and J are TRBV6-6 and TRBJ2-5; weak D call: TRBD1 (5 bases). The CDR3 has 12 residues. Germline CDR1 MNHNY, CDR2 SVGAGI (reference sequence). The V and J ends lost 8 bases and 1 base respectively, with 8 bases between them.

The V call is TRBV7-9, the J call TRBJ2-5; 7 positions match TRBD1. CDR1 SEHNR and CDR2 FQNEAQ come from the germline V gene (reference sequence). J gave up 0 bases and V 5 bases, and 6 bases lay outside the gene matches. The CDR3 sequence is 15 residues long. The CDR3, as DNA: TGTGCCAGCAGCGAATCGACAGGGTACCAAGAGACCCAGTACTTC. Its protein product is CASSESTGYQETQYF. Based on the CDR3 plus reference TRBV7-9 and TRBJ2-5, the full variable domain is DTGVSQNPRHKITKRGQNVTFRCDPISEHNRLYWYRQTLGQGPEFLTYFQNEAQLEKSRLLSDRFSAERPKGSFSTLEIQRTEQGDSAMYLCASSESTGYQETQYFGPGTRLLVL.

V is TRBV10-3 and J is TRBJ1-2, with a tentative D call TRBD1 (5 bases). Germline V gene sequence: CDR1 ENHRY, CDR2 SYGVKD. V was clipped by 10 bases and J by 3 bases, with 15 bases between them. This CDR3 contains 13 residues. CDR3 in amino acids: CATSLGGDYGYTF. CDR3 nucleotides: TGTGCCACCTCCCTGGGGGGGGACTATGGCTACACCTTC.

The chain combines TRBV2 with TRBJ2-2; TRBD2 aligns across 11 bases. J gave up 0 bases and V 5 bases, and 5 bases lay outside the gene matches. There are 17 residues in the CDR3. Germline CDR1 and CDR2: SNHLY and FYNNEI. The CDR3 coding sequence is TGTGCCAGCAGTCGACTAGCGGGGAATCCGAACACCGGGGAGCTGTTTTTT. Translation: CASSRLAGNPNTGELFF.

The CDR3 region has the DNA TGCGCCAGCAGTCCCAACAGGGCCTCGAAGGACACTGAAGCTTTCTTT. It encodes CASSPNRASKDTEAFF. V and J are TRBV5-1 and TRBJ1-1; D perhaps matches TRBD1 (6 bases). The length of the CDR3 is 16 residues. The ends were cut back, 5 bases at V and 3 bases at J, with 20 bases in the middle. The V gene's germline CDR1 is SGHRS and CDR2 YFSETQ.

In this sample, this clone turned up once. This chain uses TRBV28 with TRBJ2-2; 7 nucleotides line up with TRBD2. V shed 5 bases and J 1 base; nucleotides not matched to a gene: 4. The germline V gene has CDR1 MDHEN and CDR2 SYDVKM. The CDR3 has 15 residues. The DNA for the CDR3 is TGTGCCAGCAGTCAAGCGGGGTTGAACACCGGGGAGCTGTTTTTT. Protein: CASSQAGLNTGELFF.

The chain is built from TRBV7-9 and TRBJ1-5; TRBD1 might be the D (5 bases). The CDR3 loop spans 14 amino acids. V was clipped by 0 bases and J by 7 bases, with 10 bases between them. Germline-derived CDR1 and CDR2 are SEHNR and FQNEAQ (reference sequence). The CDR3 is CASSLAGEGQPQHF. CDR3 sequence (DNA): TGTGCCAGCAGCTTAGCGGGGGAGGGCCAGCCCCAGCATTTT. Looking up the rest from reference TRBV7-9 and TRBJ1-5 gives the full variable domain: DTGVSQNPRHKITKRGQNVTFRCDPISEHNRLYWYRQTLGQGPEFLTYFQNEAQLEKSRLLSDRFSAERPKGSFSTLEIQRTEQGDSAMYLCASSLAGEGQPQHFGDGTRLSIL.

V usage is TRBV7-9 and J usage is TRBJ2-1; a weak D match, TRBD2 (6 bases). Germline CDR1 SEHNR, CDR2 FQNEAQ (reference sequence). The V and J ends lost 5 bases and 4 bases respectively, with 15 bases between them. The CDR3 has 15 residues. CDR3 nucleotide sequence: TGTGCCAGCAGCCTACTCGCGGGAACGTACAATGAGCAGTTCTTC. This encodes CASSLLAGTYNEQFF.

The chain links TRBV2 to TRBJ2-2, with 7 bases lining up with TRBD1. Looked up from germline, CDR1 is SNHLY and CDR2 is FYNNEI. The CDR3 sequence is 17 residues long. Trimming cost V 6 bases and J 2 bases; bases outside gene matches: 12. The CDR3 nucleotides are TGTGCCAGCAGATCCCCCCGACAGGGTGGTAACACCGGGGAGCTGTTTTTT. This encodes CASRSPRQGGNTGELFF.

This clone appeared a single time. This CDR3 is CASSPTGPNEKLFF. The CDR3, as DNA: TGTGCCAGCAGCCCTACAGGGCCTAATGAAAAACTGTTTTTT. The J gene is TRBJ1-4, the V gene TRBV7-9; maybe TRBD1 (6 bases). This CDR3 comprises 14 residues. Looked up from germline, CDR1 is SEHNR and CDR2 is FQNEAQ (reference sequence). V lost 5 bases to trimming and J lost 3 bases, with 10 bases between them. The variable domain in full, with the rest retrieved from reference TRBV7-9 and TRBJ1-4, is DTGVSQNPRHKITKRGQNVTFRCDPISEHNRLYWYRQTLGQGPEFLTYFQNEAQLEKSRLLSDRFSAERPKGSFSTLEIQRTEQGDSAMYLCASSPTGPNEKLFFGSGTQLSVL.

The chain has TRBV11-2 and TRBJ2-7, with TRBD2 matching 8 bases. Trimming removed 3 bases from V and 0 bases from J; junction bases left unmatched: 13. From germline, CDR1 is SGHAT and CDR2 FQNNGV. There are 18 residues in the CDR3. The CDR3 loop is CASSFLLAGSKSSYEQYF. DNA for the CDR3: TGTGCCAGCAGCTTCCTCCTAGCGGGCTCCAAGAGCTCCTACGAGCAGTACTTC. The full variable domain, in which reference TRBV11-2 and TRBJ2-7 provide the parts outside the CDR3, is EAGVAQSPRYKIIEKRQSVAFWCNPISGHATLYWYQQILGQGPKLLIQFQNNGVVDDSQLPKDRFSAERLKGVDSTLKIQPAKLEDSAVYLCASSFLLAGSKSSYEQYFGPGTRLTVT.

The J gene is TRBJ2-7, the V gene TRBV5-1; 11 bases line up with TRBD2. Trimming took 4 bases from V and 1 from J; bases not matched to a gene: 7. The CDR3 consists of 16 residues. Per germline, CDR1 SGHRS and CDR2 YFSETQ. The CDR3 sequence is CASSPRLAGRSYEQYF. The CDR3 DNA follows: TGCGCCAGCAGCCCGAGACTAGCGGGAAGGTCCTACGAGCAGTACTTC.

This chain uses TRBV27 with TRBJ1-6; 10 bases map to TRBD1. V lost 5 bases to trimming and J lost 10 bases; unmatched junction nucleotides: 5. The germline V gene has CDR1 MNHEY and CDR2 SMNVEV (reference sequence). CDR3 size: 14 residues. CDR3 bases: TGTGCCAGCAGTGGGGACAGGGGAAGGTCACCCCTCCACTTT. It yields the protein CASSGDRGRSPLHF.

The chain employs TRBV11-2 and TRBJ1-1; D gene uncertain. CDR1 and CDR2 from the germline V gene are SGHAT and FQNNGV. Trimming left V 3 bases short and J 1 base short, with 18 bases between. The CDR3 contains 17 residues. The CDR3 nucleotides read TGTGCCAGCAGCTTGCCTCTAGGTGCGTGGTGGAACACTGAAGCTTTCTTT. Residues: CASSLPLGAWWNTEAFF.

This chain joins TRBV5-5 and TRBJ2-3; 7 bases line up with TRBD1. This CDR3 region has 15 residues. Looked up from germline, CDR1 is SGHKS and CDR2 is YYEKEE (reference sequence). Trimming at V came to 1 base and at J to 0 bases, leaving 2 bases not matched to a gene. CDR3 bases: TGTGCCAGCAGCTTGTGGGACAGAAGCACAGATACGCAGTATTTT. This encodes CASSLWDRSTDTQYF. Full variable domain (rest looked up from reference TRBV5-5 and TRBJ2-3): DAGVTQSPTHLIKTRGQQVTLRCSPISGHKSVSWYQQVLGQGPQFIFQYYEKEERGRGNFPDRFSARQFPNYSSELNVNALLLGDSALYLCASSLWDRSTDTQYFGPGTRLTVL.

The V gene is TRBV29-1, the J gene TRBJ1-2; unclear D gene. The CDR3 length is 12 residues. Trimming cost V 0 bases and J 4 bases, with 6 bases left between them. Germline V CDR1 and CDR2: SQVTM, ANQGSEA. DNA for the CDR3: TGCAGCGTTGAAGATTCGGTCTATGGCTACACCTTC. It translates to CSVEDSVYGYTF.